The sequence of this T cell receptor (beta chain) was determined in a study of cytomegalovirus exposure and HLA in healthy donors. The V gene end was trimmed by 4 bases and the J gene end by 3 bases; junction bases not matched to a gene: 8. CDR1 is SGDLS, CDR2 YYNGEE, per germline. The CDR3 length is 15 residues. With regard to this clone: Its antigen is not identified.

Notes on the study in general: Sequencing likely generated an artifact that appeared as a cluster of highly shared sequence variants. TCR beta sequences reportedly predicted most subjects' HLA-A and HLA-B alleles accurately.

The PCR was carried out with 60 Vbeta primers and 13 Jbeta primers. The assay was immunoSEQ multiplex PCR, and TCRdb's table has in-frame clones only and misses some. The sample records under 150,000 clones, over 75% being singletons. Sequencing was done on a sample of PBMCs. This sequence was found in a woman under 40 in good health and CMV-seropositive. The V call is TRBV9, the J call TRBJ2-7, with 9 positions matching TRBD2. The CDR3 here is CASSTVAGALYEQYF. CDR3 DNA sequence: TGTGCCAGCAGCACAGTAGCGGGAGCCCTCTACGAGCAGTACTTC.